The text below deals with one T cell receptor beta chain. Its antigen is not identified. In germline, CDR1 is MDHEN, CDR2 SYDVKM. V was clipped by 5 bases and J by 7 bases, with 20 bases between them. The CDR3 covers 16 residues. This sample is drawn from a study of molecular identifiers for immune sequencing clone quantification. TCRdb ran MiXCR on the PCR reads and lists one entry per CDR3 protein. The repertoire holds 460,000 or so distinct CDR3 sequences, with about 20% as singletons. Study-wide results and limits: Effector cells kept over 98% of their molecules in clones above 20 RNA copies, while naive cells kept under 1% there.

Libraries used 20,000 to 1,000,000 sorted naive CD8 T cells and 10%, 30% or 50% RNA input. Naive CD8 T cells were FACS-sorted by CD8+CD4-CCR7+CD45RA+ markers. The V gene is TRBV28, the J gene TRBJ2-2; TRBD1 might be the D (6 bases). The sequenced material came from naive CD8+ T cells from blood, with Jurkat cell RNA spiked in. Subset defined: FACS-sorted CD8+CD4-CCR7+CD45RA+ naive T cells. The receptor comes from a human donor in good health. Some libraries in this study had Jurkat cell RNA spiked in. As DNA, the CDR3 is TGTGCCAGCAGTCTAGGAATACAGGGTACGGGCGGGGAGCTGTTTTTT. Encoded protein: CASSLGIQGTGGELFF.